Sequencing of this T cell receptor (beta chain) was carried out in a study of blood T cells in healthy people across ages (dated by TCRdb to the mid-2010s). Study-wide context: In model experiments, template switching captured about one uniquely barcoded TCR beta cDNA molecule for every two T cells. The donors were divided into four age groups: young (average approximately 17 years), middle-aged (approximately 42), aged (under 70) and long-lived (82). The study analyzed two additional independent replicas of 1 million unique cDNA reads from the same blood draw for two donors, one aged 18 to 29 and one aged 80 or older. Donors of different ages were randomly distributed across sequencing lanes to avoid experimental bias. Using deep sequencing normalized with unique cDNA molecular identifiers, the study measured how TCR beta repertoire diversity changes with age.

Library preparation employed 5' RACE. TCRdb shows the sequencer as Illumina HiSeq 2500. A second roughly 7 to 11 cycle PCR used a sample-barcoded 5' primer and a J-beta primer mix. A template-switch 5' adaptor carrying 12 random nucleotides introduced a unique molecular identifier onto each TCR beta cDNA molecule. Each sample yielded at least 2.5 million CDR3-containing paired-end reads. First-strand cDNA synthesis was performed from all RNA using the Mint cDNA synthesis kit, with priming by a TRBC-specific oligonucleotide. After uracil-DNA glycosylase treatment, a first 18-cycle PCR used universal primers M1SS and BC2_uni_R on all cDNA. The paper's processing steps were these. Each sample was normalized by randomly selecting 1 million high-quality reads, each carrying a distinct molecular identifier. Reads with shared molecular identifiers were discarded instead of being binned into consensus sequences. MiTCR, with a Q25 quality threshold and the strictest error-elimination algorithm, was used for CDR3 identification, clonotype clustering and error correction. Lower-bound total TCR beta diversity was estimated with a nonparametric unseen species model using Euler transformation. TCRdb cleaned the public reads at Q25 with fastp, built clones with MiXCR and kept in-frame beta chains. Rows with a matching CDR3 protein are joined into one entry that keeps the most common DNA and genes. TCRdb, not the authors, supplied the V and J calls. For this sample there are 700,000 to 900,000 distinct CDR3 sequences; roughly 50% appear just once. The ten largest clones add up to 40% to 50% of the sample.

Concerning this clonotype itself: What antigen it recognizes has not been identified. Nothing much larger sits one base from this clone, and base qualities are not available.

The donors were 40 or so Caucasian individuals from Russia, aged roughly 6 to 100 years, who were systemically healthy. Each donor gave 8 to 10 milliliters of peripheral blood, collected into EDTA-treated Vacutainer tubes. Ficoll-Paque density-gradient centrifugation was used to isolate PBMCs, with at least 7 million per sample. Trizol reagent was used to extract total RNA from the PBMCs, yielding at least 5.5 micrograms per sample. For every donor, an aliquot of PBMCs went through flow cytometry to measure the percentages of naive CD45RAhigh/CD27high T cells. Points the paper makes about the study in general: Because the CMV infection status of the donors was unknown, age-related changes in expanded clonotypes may potentially have been confounded. Estimates of total diversity based on one million sequenced T cells were considered lower bounds and underestimates. Observed TCR beta diversity per million T cells fell roughly linearly with age, and a significant reduction was already apparent by age around 36. The long-lived group showed more naive CD4+ T cells, fewer expanded clones and increased TCR diversity than the aged group, suggesting age selection. Observed TCR beta diversity correlated strongly with the percentage of naive T cells measured by flow cytometry. Conclusive comparison of naive and antigen-experienced compartments was prevented by the profiling of bulk unsorted PBMCs.

CDR1 and CDR2 were assigned from the germline V gene as KGHSH and LQKENI. The CDR3 measures 17 amino acids from cysteine to phenylalanine. Only CDR3 DNA remains: 51 bases, in frame from the first base. This clonotype originated in a man at least 80 years old in good health. The source material was blood. The chain is assembled from TRBV18 and TRBJ2-4; the D gene assignment is perhaps TRBD1 or TRBD2, with each matching 6 bases. The DNA end is more similar to TRBJ2-7, so the J call may be wrong. The CDR3 here reads CASSPSAPGPGAYEQYF. The nucleotides read TGTGCCAGCTCACCAAGCGCACCGGGCCCGGGGGCTTACGAGCAGTACTTC.